Shown below are 19 T cell receptor beta chains from a single sample sequenced in a study of HIV-infected patients and healthy controls. In TCRdb, the 5' RACE reads were re-called with MiXCR into one record per CDR3 protein. The sample carries about 67,000 distinct CDR3 sequences, roughly a sixth recorded once. Material: CD4+ T cells from blood. These receptors were collected from a human donor in good health.

This chain uses TRBV20-1 with TRBJ2-6; D possibly corresponds to TRBD2 (5 bases). V dropped 5 bases and J dropped 0 bases, with 23 bases sitting between them. CDR3 length equals 19 residues. Per germline, CDR1 DFQATT and CDR2 SNEGSKA (reference sequence). CDR3 amino acids: CSASAGLRASGSGANVLTF. The DNA of the CDR3 is TGCAGTGCTTCGGCCGGTTTGAGGGCGAGTGGCTCTGGGGCCAACGTCCTGACTTTC.

The rearrangement links TRBV20-1 to TRBJ2-5; tentatively, D is TRBD2 (6 bases). Germline CDR1 reads DFQATT; CDR2 reads SNEGSKA (reference sequence). The CDR3 runs to 14 residues. Trimming removed 3 bases from V and 5 bases from J, with 16 bases in between. CDR3 residues: CSARSRAGTETQYF. The CDR3 nucleotides are TGCAGTGCTAGGTCCAGGGCGGGGACGGAGACCCAGTACTTC.

The genes are TRBV12-3 or TRBV12-4 and TRBJ2-3, with TRBD2 identical over 13 bases. CDR3 length: 16 residues. J gave up 3 bases and V 6 bases, and 6 bases lay outside the gene matches. The CDR3 nucleotides are TGTGCCAGCAGGCGACTAGCGGGAGGCCTAACAGATACGCAGTATTTT. Its translation: CASRRLAGGLTDTQYF.

This chain joins TRBV27 and TRBJ2-3, with 10 bases lining up with TRBD2. The germline V gene has CDR1 MNHEY and CDR2 SMNVEV (reference sequence). There are 15 residues in the CDR3. The trim removed 7 bases at V and 7 bases at J, leaving 11 bases unmatched. CDR3 sequence: CASNPSGGQRNTQYF. CDR3 bases: TGTGCCAGCAACCCTAGCGGGGGTCAGCGAAATACGCAGTATTTT.

This clonotype was counted between two and nine times. CDR3 sequence reads: CASSKWTGVNTEAFF. The CDR3 DNA reads TGTGCCAGCAGTAAATGGACAGGCGTGAACACTGAAGCTTTCTTT. V gene TRBV6-2 or TRBV6-3 combines with J gene TRBJ1-1; 7 nucleotides align to TRBD1. The CDR3 runs 15 residues. V lost 5 bases and J lost 0; bases outside the gene matches: 6. Germline CDR1 MNHEY, CDR2 SVGEGT.

This clonotype has only a few counts. This chain links TRBV7-2 with TRBJ1-2; D may be TRBD1 (5 bases). The CDR3 extends over 13 amino acids. CDR1 and CDR2 (germline): SGHTA, FQGNSA. The V end was cut by 5 bases, the J end by 5 bases, with 12 bases between. The CDR3 nucleotides read TGTGCCAGCAGCCCAATCCCAGGGTATGGCTACACCTTC. Its protein product is CASSPIPGYGYTF. The full variable domain, completed using reference TRBV7-2 and TRBJ1-2, is GAGVSQSPSNKVTEKGKDVELRCDPISGHTALYWYRQSLGQGLEFLIYFQGNSAPDKSGLPSDRFSAERTGGSVSTLTIQRTQQEDSAVYLCASSPIPGYGYTFGSGTRLTVV.

This clonotype was observed a single time. This chain connects TRBV7-2 to TRBJ2-4; D gene unclear. V lost 0 bases to trimming and J lost 0 bases, with 9 bases between them. The CDR3 has 16 amino acids. Germline CDR1 reads SGHTA; CDR2 reads FQGNSA. The CDR3 loop is CASSLAGFKAKNIQYF. The CDR3 DNA reads as TGTGCCAGCAGCTTAGCCGGCTTCAAAGCCAAAAACATTCAGTACTTC.

The rearrangement links TRBV7-2 to TRBJ1-2; no clear D. The V end was cut by 2 bases, the J end by 4 bases, with 5 bases between. The CDR3 covers 12 residues. In germline, CDR1 is SGHTA, CDR2 FQGNSA. CDR3 residues: CASSLNSYGYTF. The CDR3 bases are TGTGCCAGCAGCTTAAACAGCTATGGCTACACCTTC.

The table lists this clonotype with many counts. The rearrangement joins TRBV5-1 to TRBJ1-1; perhaps TRBD1 as D (5 bases). The V and J ends lost 1 base and 1 base respectively, with 8 bases between them. The germline V gene has CDR1 SGHRS and CDR2 YFSETQ. This CDR3 is built from 14 residues. CDR3 in amino acids: CASSLQGTNTEAFF. The CDR3 coding sequence is TGCGCCAGCAGCTTGCAAGGGACGAACACTGAAGCTTTCTTT.

This clonotype was seen many times. CDR3 sequence reads: CASSFGQGRGYTF. In nucleotides, the CDR3 is TGTGCCAGCAGTTTCGGACAGGGACGGGGCTACACCTTC. This sequence joins TRBV12-3 or TRBV12-4 and TRBJ1-2; 8 bases are a match to TRBD1. CDR3 length: 13 residues. The V gene end was trimmed by 3 bases and the J gene end by 8 bases; junction bases not matched to a gene: 5.

This chain uses TRBV6-2 or TRBV6-3 with TRBJ1-1; D not certain. CDR3 length equals 12 residues. Germline V gene lookup returns CDR1 MNHEY and CDR2 SVGEGT. Trimming stripped 2 bases from V and 8 bases from J, with 9 bases between. CDR3 sequence: CASSYTGVEAFF. As DNA, the CDR3 is TGTGCCAGCAGTTACACGGGAGTCGAAGCTTTCTTT.

This chain links TRBV24-1 with TRBJ1-1; no clear D gene. Germline values: CDR1 KGHDR, CDR2 SFDVKD. The CDR3 covers 15 residues. Trimming stripped 4 bases from V and 10 bases from J, with 21 bases between. The CDR3, as DNA: TGTGCCACCAGTGACACTGCTCCGGGCCGCGGGAGAGCTTTCTTT. Protein product: CATSDTAPGRGRAFF.

The V and J genes are TRBV3-1 and TRBJ2-7; D tentatively reads TRBD1 or TRBD2 (5 bases each). CDR1 and CDR2 (germline): LGHDT, YNNKEL (reference sequence). The CDR3 totals 16 residues. With 2 bases removed from V and 2 bases from J, the gap between germline ends came to 16 bases. For the CDR3, the DNA is TGTGCCAGCAGCCAATTCCGGGACCCAGGGACCTACGAGCAGTACTTC. The encoded protein is CASSQFRDPGTYEQYF.

This clonotype was counted a few times. The chain uses TRBV5-1 and TRBJ2-3, with TRBD1 identical over 8 bases. The trim removed 4 bases at V and 1 base at J, leaving 8 bases unmatched. The CDR3 sequence is 16 residues long. Looked up from germline, CDR1 is SGHRS and CDR2 is YFSETQ. The CDR3 sequence is CASSSWGQDRTDTQYF. The DNA for the CDR3 is TGCGCCAGCAGCAGTTGGGGACAGGACCGCACAGATACGCAGTATTTT. The variable domain in full, completed from reference TRBV5-1 and TRBJ2-3, reads KAGVTQTPRYLIKTRGQQVTLSCSPISGHRSVSWYQQTPGQGLQFLFEYFSETQRNKGNFPGRFSGRQFSNSRSEMNVSTLELGDSALYLCASSSWGQDRTDTQYFGPGTRLTVL.

This clonotype has only a few counts. This chain links TRBV7-9 with TRBJ2-2; D is unresolved. Trimming pared 1 base from V and 5 bases from J, leaving 14 bases between. This CDR3 region has 16 residues. Per the germline V gene, CDR1 is SEHNR and CDR2 is FQNEAQ (reference sequence). The DNA of the CDR3 is TGTGCCAGCAGCTTAGAGCCCGGCCGGCGTACCGGGGAGCTGTTTTTT. Translated, it gives CASSLEPGRRTGELFF. Full variable domain (rest looked up from reference TRBV7-9 and TRBJ2-2): DTGVSQNPRHKITKRGQNVTFRCDPISEHNRLYWYRQTLGQGPEFLTYFQNEAQLEKSRLLSDRFSAERPKGSFSTLEIQRTEQGDSAMYLCASSLEPGRRTGELFFGEGSRLTVL.

This clonotype was picked up many times. This chain joins TRBV7-9 and TRBJ1-1, with D tentatively TRBD1 (6 bases). Germline values: CDR1 SEHNR, CDR2 FQNEAQ (reference sequence). V gave up 5 bases and J gave up 0 bases, with 10 bases separating them. The CDR3 length is 14 residues. CDR3 bases: TGTGCCAGCAGCGCGGACAGACTGAACACTGAAGCTTTCTTT. This translates into CASSADRLNTEAFF.

This clonotype was recorded many times. An end of the junction differs from the germline gene, which may be a read error. J is TRBJ2-7 and V is TRBV30; 7 bases fit TRBD1. CDR3 length: 12 residues. Germline V gives CDR1 GTSNPN, CDR2 SVGIG (reference sequence). CDR3 sequence reads: CAWSQGTASFRF. CDR3 nucleotides: TGTGCCTGGAGTCAGGGGACAGCCAGTTTCCGATTC.

This clonotype was detected only a few times. The rearrangement links TRBV12-3 or TRBV12-4 to TRBJ2-1; D may be TRBD2 (5 bases). Trimming pared 7 bases from V and 2 bases from J, leaving 21 bases between. The CDR3 contains 17 residues. The CDR3 region has the DNA TGTGCCAGCACCTTAAGCGGACGGACCCTTACCTACAATGAGCAGTTCTTC. This sequence encodes CASTLSGRTLTYNEQFF.

This chain connects TRBV20-1 to TRBJ1-4, with a tentative D call TRBD1 (5 bases). The CDR3 consists of 13 residues. The V and J ends lost 8 bases and 6 bases respectively, with 16 bases between them. Looked up from germline, CDR1 is DFQATT and CDR2 is SNEGSKA (reference sequence). This CDR3 reads CSTTSGVDEKLFF. The CDR3 nucleotides read TGCAGTACAACTTCGGGGGTCGATGAAAAACTGTTTTTT.